Listed here are 4 T cell receptor beta chains from one sample, sequenced in a study of shared clonotypes between healthy human individuals. Assay: immunoSEQ multiplex PCR; the TCRdb copy retains only in-frame clones and omits some. The table has 1.6 million or so clones, about 96% seen once. Sequenced input: naive CD4+ T cells sorted from blood. Subset noted: CD45RA+ positively selected. The receptors derive from a man aged 25 to 40 in good health.

The V call is TRBV7-8, the J call TRBJ2-7; a weak D match, TRBD2 (5 bases). The CDR3 totals 15 residues. CDR1 is SGHVS and CDR2 is FQNEAQ in the germline V gene. V was trimmed by 7 bases and J by 0 bases, leaving 16 bases between them. For the CDR3, the DNA is TGTGCCAGCACGGAGGCGGAATCTACCTCCTACGAGCAGTACTTC. Amino acids: CASTEAESTSYEQYF.

V and J are TRBV7-2 and TRBJ2-2, with D possibly being TRBD1 (6 bases). The germline V gene has CDR1 SGHTA and CDR2 FQGNSA. The length of the CDR3 is 15 residues. V was cut by 4 bases and J by 4 bases, with 13 bases left in between. CDR3 nucleotides: TGTGCCAGCAGCTACGGACAGCTAAGCACCGGGGAGCTGTTTTTT. Its protein is CASSYGQLSTGELFF.

The chain has TRBV10-3 and TRBJ2-7; no clear D gene. The V gene lost 8 bases and the J gene lost 3 bases, with 14 bases spanning the gap. The CDR3 loop spans 13 amino acids. Germline values: CDR1 ENHRY, CDR2 SYGVKD. For the CDR3, the DNA is TGTGCCATCGGCCTAGGGTCATACTACGAGCAGTACTTC. As protein: CAIGLGSYYEQYF.

The CDR3 loop reads CASSLVGKNIQYF. CDR3 nucleotides: TGTGCCAGCAGCTTAGTTGGCAAAAACATTCAGTACTTC. The rearrangement uses TRBV7-2 and TRBJ2-4, with D unresolved. The germline V and J ends were trimmed by 1 base and 3 bases, with 4 bases remaining between them. Germline V gene lookup returns CDR1 SGHTA and CDR2 FQGNSA. There are 13 residues in the CDR3.